This TCR beta chain was obtained from a study of radiotherapy plus CTLA-4 blockade in lung cancer. TCRdb's copy holds only in-frame clones and misses some; the assay was immunoSEQ multiplex PCR. The sample contains 53,000 or so clones, roughly four fifths of which appear only once. Study conclusions and caveats: Radiotherapy with ipilimumab was followed by blood expansion of tumor-derived clones. Response was reportedly best predicted by early blood T cell clone dynamics, with interferon-beta.

Concerning this clone: Its antigen is currently unknown.

The germline gives CDR1 SGHRS, CDR2 YFSETQ. This CDR3 has 16 amino acids. Trimming removed 4 bases from V and 4 bases from J; junction bases left unmatched: 12. Sample: peripheral blood, taken from a patient treated with radiotherapy plus ipilimumab. The receptor comes from a human donor with non-small cell lung cancer who had stable disease on radiotherapy plus ipilimumab. This chain connects TRBV5-1 to TRBJ2-3, with 7 bases that match TRBD2. The CDR3 nucleotides read TGCGCCAGCAGCCCCTTTGGCGGGGGAAGTTCAGATACGCAGTATTTT. It codes for CASSPFGGGSSDTQYF.